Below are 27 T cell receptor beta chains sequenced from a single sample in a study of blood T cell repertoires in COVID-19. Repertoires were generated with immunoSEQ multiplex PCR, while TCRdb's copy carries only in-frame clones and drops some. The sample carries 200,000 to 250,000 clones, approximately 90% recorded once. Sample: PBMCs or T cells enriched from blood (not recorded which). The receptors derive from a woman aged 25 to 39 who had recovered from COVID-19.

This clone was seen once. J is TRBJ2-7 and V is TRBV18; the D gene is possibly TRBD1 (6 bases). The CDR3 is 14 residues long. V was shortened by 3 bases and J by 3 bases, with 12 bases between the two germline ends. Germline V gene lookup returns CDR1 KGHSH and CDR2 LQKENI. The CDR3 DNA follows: TGTGCCAGCTCACCCCGGGACACCGACTACGAGCAGTACTTC. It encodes CASSPRDTDYEQYF. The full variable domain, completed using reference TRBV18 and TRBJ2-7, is NAGVMQNPRHLVRRRGQEARLRCSPMKGHSHVYWYRQLPEEGLKFMVYLQKENIIDESGMPKERFSAEFPKEGPSILRIQQVVRGDSAAYFCASSPRDTDYEQYFGPGTRLTVT.

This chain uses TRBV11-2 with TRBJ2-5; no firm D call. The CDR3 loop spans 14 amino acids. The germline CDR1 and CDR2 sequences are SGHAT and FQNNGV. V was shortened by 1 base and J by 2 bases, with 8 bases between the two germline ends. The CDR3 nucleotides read TGTGCCAGCAGCTTAGTTGAGAGGCAAGAGACCCAGTACTTC. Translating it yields CASSLVERQETQYF.

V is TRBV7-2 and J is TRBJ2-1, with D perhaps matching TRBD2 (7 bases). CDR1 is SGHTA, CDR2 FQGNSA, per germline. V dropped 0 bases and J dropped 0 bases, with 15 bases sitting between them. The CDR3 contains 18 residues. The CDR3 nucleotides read TGTGCCAGCAGCTTAGCACTTAGGGGGGGGCGCTCCTACAATGAGCAGTTCTTC. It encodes CASSLALRGGRSYNEQFF.

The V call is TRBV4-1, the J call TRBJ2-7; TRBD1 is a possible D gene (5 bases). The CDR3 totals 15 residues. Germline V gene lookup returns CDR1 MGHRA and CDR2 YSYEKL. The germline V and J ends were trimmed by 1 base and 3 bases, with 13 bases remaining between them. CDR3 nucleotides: TGCGCCAGCAGCCAAGGATGGCAGGGCGACTACGAGCAGTACTTC. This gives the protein CASSQGWQGDYEQYF.

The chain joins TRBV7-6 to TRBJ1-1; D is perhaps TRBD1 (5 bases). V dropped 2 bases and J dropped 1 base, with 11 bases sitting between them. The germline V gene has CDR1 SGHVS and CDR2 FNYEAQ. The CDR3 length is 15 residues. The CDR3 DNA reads TGTGCCAGCAGCTTACCCCACACAGGGAACACTGAAGCTTTCTTT. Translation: CASSLPHTGNTEAFF. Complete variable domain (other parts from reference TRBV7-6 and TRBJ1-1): GAGVSQSPRYKVTKRGQDVALRCDPISGHVSLYWYRQALGQGPEFLTYFNYEAQQDKSGLPNDRFSAERPEGSISTLTIQRTEQRDSAMYRCASSLPHTGNTEAFFGQGTRLTVV.

The CDR3 DNA sequence: TGTGCCAGCAGCCAAGAGGGAGCAGACGATACGCAGTATTTT. Protein: CASSQEGADDTQYF. The V call is TRBV4-2, the J call TRBJ2-3, with a tentative D call TRBD2 (5 bases). V lost 0 bases to trimming and J lost 6 bases, with 10 bases between them. Looked up from germline, CDR1 is LGHNA and CDR2 is YNFKEQ. The CDR3 runs to 14 residues.

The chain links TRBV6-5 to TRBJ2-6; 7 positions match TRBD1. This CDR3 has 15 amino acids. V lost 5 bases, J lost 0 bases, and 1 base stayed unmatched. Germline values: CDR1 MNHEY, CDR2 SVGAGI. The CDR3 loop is CASSRDSSGANVLTF. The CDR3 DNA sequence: TGTGCCAGCAGTAGGGACAGCTCTGGGGCCAACGTCCTGACTTTC.

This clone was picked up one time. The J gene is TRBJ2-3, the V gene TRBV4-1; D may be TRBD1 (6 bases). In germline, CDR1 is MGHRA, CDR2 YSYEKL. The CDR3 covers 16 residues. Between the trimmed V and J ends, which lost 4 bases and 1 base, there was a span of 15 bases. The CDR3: CASSPHAGVGTDTQYF. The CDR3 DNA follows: TGCGCCAGCAGCCCGCATGCAGGGGTTGGCACAGATACGCAGTATTTT.

CDR3 in amino acids: CASTRTATSTDTQYF. The CDR3 bases are TGTGCCAGCACCCGGACAGCGACTAGCACAGATACGCAGTATTTT. V gene TRBV5-4 combines with J gene TRBJ2-3; D possibly corresponds to TRBD1 (6 bases). Deletions cut 6 bases from V and 0 bases from J, with 14 bases between. The length of the CDR3 is 15 residues. Germline V gene lookup returns CDR1 SGHNT and CDR2 YYREEE (reference sequence).

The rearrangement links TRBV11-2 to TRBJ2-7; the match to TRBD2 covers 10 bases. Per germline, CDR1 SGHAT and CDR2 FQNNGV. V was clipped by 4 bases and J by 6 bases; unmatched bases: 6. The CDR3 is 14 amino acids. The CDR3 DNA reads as TGTGCCAGCAGCTCTACTAGCGGGGTAGGCGAGCAGTACTTC. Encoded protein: CASSSTSGVGEQYF.

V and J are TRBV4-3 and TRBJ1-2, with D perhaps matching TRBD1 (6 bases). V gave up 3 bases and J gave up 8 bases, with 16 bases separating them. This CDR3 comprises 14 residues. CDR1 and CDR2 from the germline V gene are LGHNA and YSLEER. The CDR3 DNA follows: TGCGCCAGCAGCCATGAAGGGGGGGCACGGGGCTACACCTTC. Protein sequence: CASSHEGGARGYTF.

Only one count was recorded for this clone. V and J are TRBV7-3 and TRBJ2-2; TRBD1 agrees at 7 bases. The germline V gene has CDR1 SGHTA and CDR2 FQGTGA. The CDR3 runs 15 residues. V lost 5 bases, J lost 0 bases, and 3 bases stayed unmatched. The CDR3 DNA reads TGTGCCAGCAGCCCCCAGGGGGCGAACACCGGGGAGCTGTTTTTT. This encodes CASSPQGANTGELFF.

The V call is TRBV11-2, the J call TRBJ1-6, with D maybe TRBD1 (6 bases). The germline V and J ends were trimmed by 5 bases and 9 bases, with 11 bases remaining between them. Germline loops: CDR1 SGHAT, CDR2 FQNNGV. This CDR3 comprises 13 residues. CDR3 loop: CASSPTGISPLHF. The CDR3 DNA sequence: TGTGCCAGCAGCCCTACAGGGATTTCACCCCTCCACTTT. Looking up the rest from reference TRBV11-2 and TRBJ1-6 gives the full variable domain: EAGVAQSPRYKIIEKRQSVAFWCNPISGHATLYWYQQILGQGPKLLIQFQNNGVVDDSQLPKDRFSAERLKGVDSTLKIQPAKLEDSAVYLCASSPTGISPLHFGNGTRLTVT.

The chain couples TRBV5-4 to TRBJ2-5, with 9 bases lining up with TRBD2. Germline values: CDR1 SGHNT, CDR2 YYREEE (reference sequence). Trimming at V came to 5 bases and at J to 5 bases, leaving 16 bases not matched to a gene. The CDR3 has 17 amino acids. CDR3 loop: CASSYPGGAGGEETQYF. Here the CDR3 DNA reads TGTGCCAGCAGTTATCCCGGGGGAGCGGGGGGTGAGGAGACCCAGTACTTC.

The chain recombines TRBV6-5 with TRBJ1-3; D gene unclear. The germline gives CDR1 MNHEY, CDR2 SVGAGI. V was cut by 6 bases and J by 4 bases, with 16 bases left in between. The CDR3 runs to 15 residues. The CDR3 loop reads CASSPITGPGNTIYF. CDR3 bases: TGTGCCAGCAGCCCGATCACTGGGCCCGGAAACACCATATATTTT.

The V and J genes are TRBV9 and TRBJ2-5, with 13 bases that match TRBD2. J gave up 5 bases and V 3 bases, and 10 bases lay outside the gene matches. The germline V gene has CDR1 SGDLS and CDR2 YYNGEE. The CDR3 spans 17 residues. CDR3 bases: TGTGCCAGCAGCGGCCCCCAACTAGCGGGGGGGCGGGAGACCCAGTACTTC. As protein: CASSGPQLAGGRETQYF.

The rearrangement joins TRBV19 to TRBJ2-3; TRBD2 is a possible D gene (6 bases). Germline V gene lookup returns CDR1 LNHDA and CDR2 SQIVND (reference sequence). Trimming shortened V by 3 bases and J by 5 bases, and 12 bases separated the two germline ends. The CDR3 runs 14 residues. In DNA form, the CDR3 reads TGTGCCAGTAGTATCGGCAGGAGGGGAGATACGCAGTATTTT. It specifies CASSIGRRGDTQYF.

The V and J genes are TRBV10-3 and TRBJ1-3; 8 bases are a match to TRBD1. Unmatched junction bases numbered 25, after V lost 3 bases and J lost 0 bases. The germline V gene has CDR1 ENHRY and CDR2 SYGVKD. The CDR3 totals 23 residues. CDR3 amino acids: CAISDPTPSGTGKPLFSGNTIYF. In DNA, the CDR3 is TGTGCCATCAGTGACCCCACCCCCTCCGGGACAGGAAAACCTTTATTCTCTGGAAACACCATATATTTT.

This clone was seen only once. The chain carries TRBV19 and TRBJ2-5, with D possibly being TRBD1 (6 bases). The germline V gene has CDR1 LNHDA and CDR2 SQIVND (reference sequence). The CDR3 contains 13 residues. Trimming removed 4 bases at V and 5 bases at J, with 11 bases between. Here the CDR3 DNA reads TGTGCCAGTAGTACGCAGGGGACGGAGACCCAGTACTTC. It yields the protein CASSTQGTETQYF. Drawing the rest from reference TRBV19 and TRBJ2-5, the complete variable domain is DGGITQSPKYLFRKEGQNVTLSCEQNLNHDAMYWYRQDPGQGLRLIYYSQIVNDFQKGDIAEGYSVSREKKESFPLTVTSAQKNPTAFYLCASSTQGTETQYFGPGTRLLVL.

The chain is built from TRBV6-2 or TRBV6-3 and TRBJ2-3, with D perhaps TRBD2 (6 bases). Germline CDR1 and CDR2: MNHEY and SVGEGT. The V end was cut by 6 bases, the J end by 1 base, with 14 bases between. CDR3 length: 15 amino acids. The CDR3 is CASSISGGGTDTQYF. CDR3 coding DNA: TGTGCCAGCAGCATTAGCGGCGGCGGCACAGATACGCAGTATTTT.

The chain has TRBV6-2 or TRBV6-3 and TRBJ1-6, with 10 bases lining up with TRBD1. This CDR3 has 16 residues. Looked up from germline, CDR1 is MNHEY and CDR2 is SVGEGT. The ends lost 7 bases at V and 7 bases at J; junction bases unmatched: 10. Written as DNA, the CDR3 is TGTGCCAGCACCCCGAGTTCGACAGGGGGCAATTCACCCCTCCACTTT. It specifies CASTPSSTGGNSPLHF.

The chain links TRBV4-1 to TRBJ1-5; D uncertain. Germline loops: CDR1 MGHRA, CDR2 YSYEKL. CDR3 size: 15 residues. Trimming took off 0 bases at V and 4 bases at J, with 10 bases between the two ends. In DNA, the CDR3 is TGCGCCAGCAGCCAAGAGGCAGGAGGAAATCAGCCCCAGCATTTT. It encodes CASSQEAGGNQPQHF.

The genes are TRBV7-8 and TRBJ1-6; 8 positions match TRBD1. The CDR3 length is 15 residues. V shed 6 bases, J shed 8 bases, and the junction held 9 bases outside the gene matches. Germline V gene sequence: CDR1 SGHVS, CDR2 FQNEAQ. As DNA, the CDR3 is TGTGCCAGCAGTGGACGGACAGGGCTTTATTCACCCCTCCACTTT. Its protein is CASSGRTGLYSPLHF.

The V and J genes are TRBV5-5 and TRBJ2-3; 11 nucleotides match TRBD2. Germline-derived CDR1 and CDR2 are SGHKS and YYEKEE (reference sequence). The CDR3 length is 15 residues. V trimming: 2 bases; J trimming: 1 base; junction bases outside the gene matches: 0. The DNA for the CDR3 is TGTGCCAGCAGCTTACTAGCGGGGGGCACAGATACGCAGTATTTT. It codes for CASSLLAGGTDTQYF.

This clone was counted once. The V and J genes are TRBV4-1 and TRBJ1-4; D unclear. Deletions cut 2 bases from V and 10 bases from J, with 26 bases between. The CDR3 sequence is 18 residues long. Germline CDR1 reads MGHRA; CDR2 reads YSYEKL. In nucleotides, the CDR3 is TGCGCCAGCAGCCAAACCCCCCTAGCGGTTACCGCACTAGGAAAACTGTTTTTT. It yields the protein CASSQTPLAVTALGKLFF.

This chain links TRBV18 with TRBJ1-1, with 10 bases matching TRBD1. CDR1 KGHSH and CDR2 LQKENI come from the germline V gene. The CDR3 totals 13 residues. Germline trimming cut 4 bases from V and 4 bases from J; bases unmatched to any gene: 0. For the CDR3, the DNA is TGTGCCAGCTCACGGACAGGGGGCACTGAAGCTTTCTTT. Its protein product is CASSRTGGTEAFF.

The CDR3 here is CASSPTGVGQPQHF. Written as DNA, the CDR3 is TGTGCCAGCTCCCCGACAGGGGTAGGACAGCCCCAGCATTTT. This chain connects TRBV18 to TRBJ1-5; TRBD1 matches at 8 bases. CDR3 length equals 14 residues. V trimming: 6 bases; J trimming: 7 bases; junction bases outside the gene matches: 8. Germline values: CDR1 KGHSH, CDR2 LQKENI. Combining the CDR3 with reference TRBV18 and TRBJ1-5 gives the whole variable domain NAGVMQNPRHLVRRRGQEARLRCSPMKGHSHVYWYRQLPEEGLKFMVYLQKENIIDESGMPKERFSAEFPKEGPSILRIQQVVRGDSAAYFCASSPTGVGQPQHFGDGTRLSIL.